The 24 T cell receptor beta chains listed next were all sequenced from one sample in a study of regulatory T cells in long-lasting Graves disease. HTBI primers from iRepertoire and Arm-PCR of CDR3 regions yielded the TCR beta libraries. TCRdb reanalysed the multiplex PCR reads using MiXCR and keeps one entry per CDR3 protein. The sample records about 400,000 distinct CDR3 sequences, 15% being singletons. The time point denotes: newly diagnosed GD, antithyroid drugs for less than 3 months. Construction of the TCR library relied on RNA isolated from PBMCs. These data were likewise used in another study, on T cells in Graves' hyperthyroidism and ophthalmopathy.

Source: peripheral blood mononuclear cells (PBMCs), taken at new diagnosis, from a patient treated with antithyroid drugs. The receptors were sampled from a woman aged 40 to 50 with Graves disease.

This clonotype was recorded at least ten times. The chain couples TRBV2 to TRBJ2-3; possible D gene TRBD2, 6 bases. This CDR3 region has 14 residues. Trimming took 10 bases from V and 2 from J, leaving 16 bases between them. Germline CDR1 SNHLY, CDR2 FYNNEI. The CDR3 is CATSTSMSTDTQYF. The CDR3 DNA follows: TGTGCCACCTCGACTAGTATGTCCACAGATACGCAGTATTTT.

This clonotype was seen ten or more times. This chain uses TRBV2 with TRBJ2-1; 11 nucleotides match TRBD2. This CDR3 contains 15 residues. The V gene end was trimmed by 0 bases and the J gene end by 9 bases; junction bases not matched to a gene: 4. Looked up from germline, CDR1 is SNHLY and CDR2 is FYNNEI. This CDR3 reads CASSEAPLAGGEQFF. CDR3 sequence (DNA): TGTGCCAGCAGTGAAGCGCCCCTAGCGGGGGGTGAGCAGTTCTTC.

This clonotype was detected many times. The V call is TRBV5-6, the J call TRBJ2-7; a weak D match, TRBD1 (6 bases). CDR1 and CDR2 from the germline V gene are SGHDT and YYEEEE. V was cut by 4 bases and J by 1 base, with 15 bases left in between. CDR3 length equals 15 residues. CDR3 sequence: CASSQGQGLSYEQYF. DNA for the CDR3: TGTGCCAGCAGCCAGGGGCAGGGGCTGTCCTACGAGCAGTACTTC.

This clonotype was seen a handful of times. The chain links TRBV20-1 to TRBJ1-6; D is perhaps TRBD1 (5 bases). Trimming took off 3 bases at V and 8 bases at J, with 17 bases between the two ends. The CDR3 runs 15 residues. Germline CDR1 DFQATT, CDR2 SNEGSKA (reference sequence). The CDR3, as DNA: TGCAGTGCTAGTGGACGGGACCGTCATGATTCACCCCTCCACTTT. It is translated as CSASGRDRHDSPLHF.

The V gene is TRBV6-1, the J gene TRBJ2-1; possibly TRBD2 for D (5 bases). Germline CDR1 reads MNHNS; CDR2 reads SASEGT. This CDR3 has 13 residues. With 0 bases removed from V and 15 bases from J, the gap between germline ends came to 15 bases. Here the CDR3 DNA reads TGTGCCAGCAGTGAAGCGAGCAGGAGGTTACTGTTCTTC. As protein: CASSEASRRLLFF.

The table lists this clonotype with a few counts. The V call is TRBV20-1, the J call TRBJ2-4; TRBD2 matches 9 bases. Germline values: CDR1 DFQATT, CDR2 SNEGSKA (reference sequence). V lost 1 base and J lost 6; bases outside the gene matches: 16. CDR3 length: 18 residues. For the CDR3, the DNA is TGCAGTGCTAGAGCCTATAGCGGGAGAGGCAACACGAGAAACATTCAGTACTTC. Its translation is CSARAYSGRGNTRNIQYF.

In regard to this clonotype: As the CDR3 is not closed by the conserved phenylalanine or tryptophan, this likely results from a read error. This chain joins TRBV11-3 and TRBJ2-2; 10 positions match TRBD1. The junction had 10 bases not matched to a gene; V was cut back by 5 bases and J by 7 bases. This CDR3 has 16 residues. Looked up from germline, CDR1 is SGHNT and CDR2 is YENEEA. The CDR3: CASSREGQGSYGELFL. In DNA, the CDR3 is TGTGCCAGCAGCCGCGAGGGACAGGGGAGTTACGGGGAGCTGTTTCTT.

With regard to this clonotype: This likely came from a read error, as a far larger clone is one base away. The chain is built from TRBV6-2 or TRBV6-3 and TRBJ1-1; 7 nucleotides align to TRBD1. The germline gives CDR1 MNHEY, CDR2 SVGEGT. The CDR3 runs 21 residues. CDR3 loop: CASRIRQGRALGGKVNTAAFF. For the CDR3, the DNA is TGTGCCAGCAGGATTAGGCAGGGCAGGGCGCTAGGGGGCAAGGTGAACACTGCAGCTTTCTTT.

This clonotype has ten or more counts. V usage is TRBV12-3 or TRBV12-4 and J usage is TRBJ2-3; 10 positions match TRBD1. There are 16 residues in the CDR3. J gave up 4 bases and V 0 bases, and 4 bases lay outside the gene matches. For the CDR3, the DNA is TGTGCCAGCAGTTTAGCGACGGGACAGGGGTCAGATACGCAGTATTTT. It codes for CASSLATGQGSDTQYF.

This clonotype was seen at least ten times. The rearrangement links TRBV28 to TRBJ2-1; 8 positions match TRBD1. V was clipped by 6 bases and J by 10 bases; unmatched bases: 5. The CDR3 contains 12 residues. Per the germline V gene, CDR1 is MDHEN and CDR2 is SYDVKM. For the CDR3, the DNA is TGTGCCAGCAGCTCGGACAGGGAGGAGCAGTTCTTC. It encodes CASSSDREEQFF.

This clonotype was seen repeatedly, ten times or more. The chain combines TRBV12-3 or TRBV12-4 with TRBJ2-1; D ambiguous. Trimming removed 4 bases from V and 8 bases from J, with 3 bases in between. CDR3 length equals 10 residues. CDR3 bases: TGTGCCAGCAGTTCGCATGAGCAGTTCTTC. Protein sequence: CASSSHEQFF.

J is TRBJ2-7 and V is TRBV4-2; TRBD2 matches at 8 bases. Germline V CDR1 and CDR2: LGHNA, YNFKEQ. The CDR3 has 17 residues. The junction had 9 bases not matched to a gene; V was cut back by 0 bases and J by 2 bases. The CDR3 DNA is TGTGCCAGCAGCCAAGAGGGGTTAACTAGCGGCACCTACGAGCAGTACTTC. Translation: CASSQEGLTSGTYEQYF.

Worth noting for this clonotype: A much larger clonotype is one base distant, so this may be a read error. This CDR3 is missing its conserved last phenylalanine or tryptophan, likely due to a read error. This CDR3 is CASSLEAGLYEQYL. CDR3 nucleotide sequence: TGTGCCAGCAGTTTGGAGGCGGGGCTCTACGAGCAGTACCTC. The chain links TRBV27 to TRBJ2-7, with D maybe TRBD2 (6 bases). The V end was cut by 3 bases, the J end by 3 bases, with 12 bases between. Germline CDR1 is MNHEY and CDR2 is SMNVEV (reference sequence). The CDR3 runs to 14 residues.

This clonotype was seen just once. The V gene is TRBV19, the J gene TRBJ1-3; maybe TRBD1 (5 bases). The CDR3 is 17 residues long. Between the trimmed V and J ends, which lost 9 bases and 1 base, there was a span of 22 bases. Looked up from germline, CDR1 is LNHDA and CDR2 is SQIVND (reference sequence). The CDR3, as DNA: TGTGCCAGCACGACTGGGTGGGGGATTGAATCTGGAAACACCATATATTTT. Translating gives CASTTGWGIESGNTIYF.

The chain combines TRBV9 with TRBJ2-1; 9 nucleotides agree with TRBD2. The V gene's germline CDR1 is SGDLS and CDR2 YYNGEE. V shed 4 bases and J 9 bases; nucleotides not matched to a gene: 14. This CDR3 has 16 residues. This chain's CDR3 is CASSPRSSGGPGEQFF. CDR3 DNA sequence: TGTGCCAGCAGCCCCCGTAGCAGCGGGGGGCCTGGTGAGCAGTTCTTC.

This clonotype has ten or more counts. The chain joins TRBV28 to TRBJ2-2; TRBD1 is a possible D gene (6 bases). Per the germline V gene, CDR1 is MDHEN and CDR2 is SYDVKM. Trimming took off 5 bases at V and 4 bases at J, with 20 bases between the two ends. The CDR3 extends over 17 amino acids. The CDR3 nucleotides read TGTGCCAGCAGTCCCGCCGGGCAGGGGTTGTTCACCGGGGAGCTGTTTTTT. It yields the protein CASSPAGQGLFTGELFF.

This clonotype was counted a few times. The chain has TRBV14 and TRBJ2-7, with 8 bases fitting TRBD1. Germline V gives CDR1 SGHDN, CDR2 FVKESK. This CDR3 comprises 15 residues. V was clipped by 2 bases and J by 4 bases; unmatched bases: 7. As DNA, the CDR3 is TGTGCCAGCAGCCAACCTAGGACAGGGAATTACGAGCAGTACTTC. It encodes CASSQPRTGNYEQYF.

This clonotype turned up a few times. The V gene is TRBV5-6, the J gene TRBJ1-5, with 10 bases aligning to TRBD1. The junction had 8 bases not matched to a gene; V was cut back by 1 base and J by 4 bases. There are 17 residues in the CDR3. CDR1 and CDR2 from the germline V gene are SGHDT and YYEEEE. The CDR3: CASSLFGTGVGNQPQHF. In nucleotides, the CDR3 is TGTGCCAGCAGCTTGTTCGGGACAGGGGTGGGTAATCAGCCCCAGCATTTT.

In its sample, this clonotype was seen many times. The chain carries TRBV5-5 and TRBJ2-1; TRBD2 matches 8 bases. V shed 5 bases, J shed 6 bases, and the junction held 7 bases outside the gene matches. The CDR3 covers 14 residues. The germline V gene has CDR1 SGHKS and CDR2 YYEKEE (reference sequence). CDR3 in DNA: TGTGCCAGCAGGGACCGACGGGGGGGCAATGAGCAGTTCTTC. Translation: CASRDRRGGNEQFF.

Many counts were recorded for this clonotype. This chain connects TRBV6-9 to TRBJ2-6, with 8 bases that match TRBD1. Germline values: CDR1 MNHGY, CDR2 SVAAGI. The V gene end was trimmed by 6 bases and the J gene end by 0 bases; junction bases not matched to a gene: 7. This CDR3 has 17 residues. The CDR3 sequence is CASSYRGTGSGANVLTF. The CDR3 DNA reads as TGTGCCAGCAGCTATAGGGGGACAGGCTCTGGGGCCAACGTCCTGACTTTC.

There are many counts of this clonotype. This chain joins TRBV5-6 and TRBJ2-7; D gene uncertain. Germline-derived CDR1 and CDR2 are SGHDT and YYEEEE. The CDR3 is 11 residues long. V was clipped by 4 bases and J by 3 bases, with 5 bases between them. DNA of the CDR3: TGTGCCAGCAGCGTGGACTACGAGCAGTACTTC. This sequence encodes CASSVDYEQYF.

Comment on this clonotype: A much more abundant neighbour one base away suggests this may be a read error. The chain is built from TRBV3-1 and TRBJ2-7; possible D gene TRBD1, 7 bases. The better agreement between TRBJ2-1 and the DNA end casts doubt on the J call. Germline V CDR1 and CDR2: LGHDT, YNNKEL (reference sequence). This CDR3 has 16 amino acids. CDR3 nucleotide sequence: TGTGTCAGCACGCCAGGGGGGAGCATGTTGAGGAATGAGCAGTTCTTC. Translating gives CVSTPGGSMLRNEQFF.

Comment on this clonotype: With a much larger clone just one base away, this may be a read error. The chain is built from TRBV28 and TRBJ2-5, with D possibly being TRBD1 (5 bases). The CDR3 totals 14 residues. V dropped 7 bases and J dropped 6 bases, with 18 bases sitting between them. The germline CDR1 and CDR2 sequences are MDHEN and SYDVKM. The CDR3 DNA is TGTGCCAGCACCAACAGACAGAGTAGGAAGACCCAGTACTTC. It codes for CASTNRQSRKTQYF.

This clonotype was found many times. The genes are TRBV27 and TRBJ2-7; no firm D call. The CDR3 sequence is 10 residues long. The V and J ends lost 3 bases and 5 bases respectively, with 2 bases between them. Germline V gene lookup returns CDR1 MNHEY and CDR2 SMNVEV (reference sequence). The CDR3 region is CASSFHEQYF. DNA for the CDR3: TGTGCCAGCAGTTTCCACGAGCAGTACTTC.